What follows are 24 T cell receptor beta chains derived from one specimen sequenced in a study of early T cells in non-severe SARS-CoV-2 infection. In TCRdb, the 5' RACE reads were re-called with MiXCR into one record per CDR3 protein. Here the sample spans 30,000 to 45,000 distinct CDR3 sequences, 9.9% being singletons. The sequencing sample was made of whole blood. These receptors came from an adult who was a healthcare worker with PCR-confirmed SARS-CoV-2 infection or an uninfected control (not recorded which).

V and J are TRBV28 and TRBJ1-6, with D possibly TRBD1 on 6 matching bases. The CDR3 consists of 13 residues. V was trimmed by 5 bases and J by 10 bases, leaving 12 bases between them. CDR1 and CDR2 (germline): MDHEN, SYDVKM. CDR3 nucleotide sequence: TGTGCCAGCAGTCTTCACAGGGAATCACCCCTCCACTTT. It is translated as CASSLHRESPLHF.

This clonotype showed up many times. The genes are TRBV6-1 and TRBJ1-1, with 9 bases that match TRBD1. After removal of 6 bases from V and 3 bases from J, the junction contained 17 bases not matched to a gene. The CDR3 is made up of 18 amino acids. Per the germline V gene, CDR1 is MNHNS and CDR2 is SASEGT. This CDR3 reads CASSQDHRGRVGDTEAFF. The DNA of the CDR3 is TGTGCCAGCAGCCAAGATCACAGGGGGCGCGTGGGGGACACTGAAGCTTTCTTT.

This clonotype has a handful of counts. The chain recombines TRBV2 with TRBJ2-7; D ambiguous. The CDR3 totals 12 residues. V was trimmed by 4 bases and J by 5 bases, leaving 9 bases between them. Germline CDR1 reads SNHLY; CDR2 reads FYNNEI. In DNA form, the CDR3 reads TGTGCCAGCAGTGTACGTATCGACGAGCAGTACTTC. Its translation: CASSVRIDEQYF. Variable domain in full (rest from reference TRBV2 and TRBJ2-7): EPEVTQTPSHQVTQMGQEVILRCVPISNHLYFYWYRQILGQKVEFLVSFYNNEISEKSEIFDDQFSVERPDGSNFTLKIRSTKLEDSAMYFCASSVRIDEQYFGPGTRLTVT.

This clonotype was observed many times. V is TRBV27 and J is TRBJ1-2; 7 bases align to TRBD1. The CDR3 has 14 residues. Trimming at V came to 5 bases and at J to 5 bases, leaving 8 bases not matched to a gene. Germline loops: CDR1 MNHEY, CDR2 SMNVEV (reference sequence). CDR3 in DNA: TGTGCCAGCAGTATGACAGGGTTATTTTATGGCTACACCTTC. Translating gives CASSMTGLFYGYTF.

The table lists this clonotype with many counts. The chain is built from TRBV5-1 and TRBJ2-7, with 7 bases lining up with TRBD1. The CDR3 has 16 residues. Trimming cost V 1 base and J 1 base; bases outside gene matches: 8. Looked up from germline, CDR1 is SGHRS and CDR2 is YFSETQ. The CDR3 is CASSLLSGGASYEQYF. CDR3 sequence (DNA): TGCGCCAGCAGCTTGCTCTCAGGGGGTGCGTCCTACGAGCAGTACTTC. Drawing the rest from reference TRBV5-1 and TRBJ2-7, the complete variable domain is KAGVTQTPRYLIKTRGQQVTLSCSPISGHRSVSWYQQTPGQGLQFLFEYFSETQRNKGNFPGRFSGRQFSNSRSEMNVSTLELGDSALYLCASSLLSGGASYEQYFGPGTRLTVT.

This clonotype was seen ten or more times. The chain joins TRBV23-1 to TRBJ1-1; TRBD1 might be the D (6 bases). TRBV23-1 counts as an open reading frame of uncertain function. Trimming shortened V by 0 bases and J by 0 bases, and 14 bases separated the two germline ends. The CDR3 extends over 17 amino acids. CDR3 nucleotide sequence: TGCGCCAGCAGTCAATCAAGGGGGGGTCCCCTGAACACTGAAGCTTTCTTT. Protein product: CASSQSRGGPLNTEAFF.

This clonotype was picked up many times. The chain employs TRBV14 and TRBJ2-5; D is possibly TRBD1 (6 bases). Germline-derived CDR1 and CDR2 are SGHDN and FVKESK. V was trimmed by 3 bases and J by 2 bases, leaving 13 bases between them. The length of the CDR3 is 15 residues. The CDR3 spells CASSHGQHRQETQYF. The CDR3, as DNA: TGTGCCAGCAGCCATGGACAGCACCGGCAAGAGACCCAGTACTTC.

This clonotype was seen many times. The V call is TRBV12-3 or TRBV12-4, the J call TRBJ1-5; TRBD1 agrees at 9 bases. The CDR3 consists of 23 residues. Losses at the gene ends were 3 bases for V and 0 bases for J; bases not matched to a gene: 24. CDR3 sequence reads: CASSFATTLLGQGRANSNQPQHF. Here the CDR3 DNA reads TGTGCCAGCAGTTTCGCGACCACACTTCTGGGACAGGGTCGGGCTAATAGCAATCAGCCCCAGCATTTT.

This clonotype was counted between two and nine times. The J gene is TRBJ2-2, the V gene TRBV19; the D gene is possibly TRBD1 (7 bases). V lost 5 bases, J lost 2 bases, and 18 bases lay in between. From germline, CDR1 is LNHDA and CDR2 SQIVND (reference sequence). CDR3 size: 17 residues. As DNA, the CDR3 is TGTGCCAGTAGTGCCCAGGGCAGGGGGGCTAACACCGGGGAGCTGTTTTTT. Residues: CASSAQGRGANTGELFF.

This clonotype was counted a few times. The gene calls are TRBV7-9 and TRBJ2-2; unclear D gene. The germline V gene has CDR1 SEHNR and CDR2 FQNEAQ (reference sequence). Trimming pared 5 bases from V and 0 bases from J, leaving 7 bases between. This CDR3 comprises 14 residues. The CDR3 reads CASSRTTNTGELFF. The DNA for the CDR3 is TGTGCCAGCAGCCGTACTACGAACACCGGGGAGCTGTTTTTT.

This clonotype has at least ten counts. The chain links TRBV2 to TRBJ2-1, with TRBD2 matching over 8 bases. Trimming at V came to 3 bases and at J to 0 bases, leaving 4 bases not matched to a gene. Germline V gives CDR1 SNHLY, CDR2 FYNNEI. The CDR3 has 16 residues. The chain's CDR3 is CASSDGGGPSYNEQFF. Here the CDR3 DNA reads TGTGCCAGCAGTGACGGCGGGGGGCCCTCCTACAATGAGCAGTTCTTC.

This clonotype was counted only a few times. V usage is TRBV20-1 and J usage is TRBJ1-4, with D perhaps matching TRBD1 (5 bases). This CDR3 spans 13 amino acids. V lost 3 bases and J 8 bases, leaving 13 bases between the germline ends. Looked up from germline, CDR1 is DFQATT and CDR2 is SNEGSKA (reference sequence). This CDR3 reads CSASIGGLEKLFF. In nucleotides, the CDR3 is TGCAGTGCTAGTATCGGGGGGTTAGAAAAACTGTTTTTT.

This clonotype was seen at least ten times. The gene calls are TRBV29-1 and TRBJ2-7; D ambiguous. This CDR3 contains 10 residues. Trimming removed 6 bases at V and 7 bases at J, with 10 bases between. CDR1 SQVTM and CDR2 ANQGSEA come from the germline V gene. The CDR3 spells CSVRNQEQYF. The CDR3 DNA reads TGCAGCGTCCGCAACCAGGAGCAGTACTTC.

This clonotype was counted ten times or more. The V gene is TRBV5-6, the J gene TRBJ1-1, with D uncertain. Per germline, CDR1 SGHDT and CDR2 YYEEEE. V lost 4 bases and J 0 bases, leaving 13 bases between the germline ends. The CDR3 totals 15 residues. The CDR3 loop reads CASSRLGRLNTEAFF. CDR3 nucleotide sequence: TGTGCCAGCAGCCGGCTGGGCAGATTGAACACTGAAGCTTTCTTT.

The table lists this clonotype with many counts. The CDR3 nucleotides are TGCAGCGTAGCGCCGGGGATGGAGCAGTTCTTC. Translation: CSVAPGMEQFF. V usage is TRBV29-1 and J usage is TRBJ2-1, with a weak D call TRBD2 (5 bases). Trimming removed 6 bases at V and 10 bases at J, with 13 bases between. CDR1 SQVTM and CDR2 ANQGSEA come from the germline V gene. CDR3 size: 11 residues.

This clonotype was observed at least ten times. V gene TRBV3-1 combines with J gene TRBJ1-2, with D possibly matching TRBD1 (6 bases). Germline-derived CDR1 and CDR2 are LGHDT and YNNKEL (reference sequence). Trimming removed 1 base from V and 2 bases from J, with 8 bases in between. The CDR3 has 14 amino acids. This CDR3 reads CASSQGTVNYGYTF. The DNA for the CDR3 is TGTGCCAGCAGCCAAGGGACAGTGAACTATGGCTACACCTTC.

This clonotype was recorded at least ten times. V and J are TRBV28 and TRBJ1-5; 9 nucleotides match TRBD1. CDR1 is MDHEN, CDR2 SYDVKM, per germline. There are 15 residues in the CDR3. The V and J ends lost 6 bases and 7 bases, in that order; junction bases with no gene match: 10. CDR3 in DNA: TGTGCCAGCAGCCTCCCGGGACAGGGAAAGCAGCCCCAGCATTTT. This sequence encodes CASSLPGQGKQPQHF.

This clonotype was seen only a few times. The rearrangement links TRBV11-2 to TRBJ2-3; TRBD1 agrees at 7 bases. With V trimmed by 0 bases and J by 8 bases, 11 bases remained unmatched. Germline CDR1 is SGHAT and CDR2 is FQNNGV. The CDR3 runs 16 residues. Written as DNA, the CDR3 is TGTGCCAGCAGCTTAGATCCTGAGGGGGCATACGGTACGCAGTATTTT. Translation: CASSLDPEGAYGTQYF.

This clonotype was observed a handful of times. The chain is built from TRBV4-1 and TRBJ2-1; a weak D match, TRBD2 (6 bases). Between the trimmed V and J ends, which lost 0 bases and 15 bases, there was a span of 15 bases. CDR1 and CDR2 from the germline V gene are MGHRA and YSYEKL. This CDR3 region has 13 residues. This CDR3 is CASSQDLAGRWFF. In DNA, the CDR3 is TGCGCCAGCAGCCAAGATTTGGCGGGGAGGTGGTTCTTC.

Many counts were recorded for this clonotype. This chain connects TRBV6-2 or TRBV6-3 to TRBJ1-5; 12 bases agree with TRBD1. Per germline, CDR1 MNHEY and CDR2 SVGEGT. Trimming at V came to 2 bases and at J to 0 bases, leaving 8 bases not matched to a gene. The CDR3 loop spans 19 amino acids. CDR3 protein: CASSYTWGQGARSNQPQHF. The CDR3 region has the DNA TGTGCCAGCAGTTACACCTGGGGACAGGGGGCGCGTAGCAATCAGCCCCAGCATTTT.

This clonotype appeared many times. This chain connects TRBV6-1 to TRBJ1-3; D gene unclear. The length of the CDR3 is 13 residues. Looked up from germline, CDR1 is MNHNS and CDR2 is SASEGT. V was clipped by 0 bases and J by 8 bases, with 8 bases between them. The CDR3: CASSEAGFDTIYF. The CDR3 bases are TGTGCCAGCAGTGAAGCCGGGTTCGACACCATATATTTT.

The V and J genes are TRBV6-6 and TRBJ2-7; D possibly matches TRBD1 or TRBD2 (5 bases each). Germline V gives CDR1 MNHNY, CDR2 SVGAGI (reference sequence). This CDR3 has 14 amino acids. Between the trimmed V and J ends, which lost 6 bases and 6 bases, there was a span of 18 bases. Here the CDR3 reads CASSPRAGRSEQYF. CDR3 bases: TGTGCCAGCAGCCCCCGGGCAGGGAGATCCGAGCAGTACTTC.

This clonotype was seen at least ten times. The CDR3 protein is CASSWGQGNTEAFF. In DNA, the CDR3 is TGTGCCAGCAGCTGGGGACAGGGGAACACTGAAGCTTTCTTT. This chain uses TRBV7-9 with TRBJ1-1; 9 bases are a match to TRBD1. The V segment lost 4 bases and the J segment 1 base; nucleotides outside the gene matches: 1. The CDR3 totals 14 residues. Germline CDR1 reads SEHNR; CDR2 reads FQNEAQ (reference sequence).

This clonotype was seen only once. The chain is built from TRBV5-1 and TRBJ2-3, with D perhaps assigned TRBD1 or TRBD2 (5 bases each). Germline CDR1 reads SGHRS; CDR2 reads YFSETQ. The germline V and J ends were trimmed by 0 bases and 1 base, with 12 bases remaining between them. This CDR3 is built from 16 residues. Here the CDR3 DNA reads TGCGCCAGCAGCTTGGCCCCGGGACGTGGCACAGATACGCAGTATTTT. It is translated as CASSLAPGRGTDTQYF.